Listed below are T cell receptor beta chains from one sample, sequenced in a study of post-analysis software for immune sequencing data. TCRdb re-called the PCR reads through MiXCR, storing one row per CDR3 protein. Here the sample spans fewer than 700,000 distinct CDR3 sequences, roughly 46% being singletons. Material for sequencing was blood. The receptors stem from a girl under 18 with multiple sclerosis. CDR3s include the opening cysteine and the closing phenylalanine or tryptophan. A D gene is named only where the DNA matches it firmly. Clone size appears in some rows only: once, few, many, or a class for an expanded clone.

>TRBD1|few|TRBJ2-7|TRBV6-5
TGTGCCAGCAGTTACTCGGGGGACAGGGGCTACGAGCAGTACTTC
CASSYSGDRGYEQYF
>-|-|TRBJ2-7|TRBV5-1
TGCGCCAGCAAATCGAGGGAGTCCTACGAGCAGTACTTC
CASKSRESYEQYF
>-|few|TRBJ2-1|TRBV5-1
TGCGCCAGCAGCTTGGCCGCGTCACCTGAGCAGTTCTTC
CASSLAASPEQFF
>-|-|TRBJ2-7|TRBV6-5
TGTGTCAGCAGTTACGGCAGGGTGCGCGAGCAGTACTTC
CVSSYGRVREQYF
>-|few|TRBJ2-7|TRBV20-1
TGCAGTGCTGGCCCAGTCTACGAGCAGTACTTC
CSAGPVYEQYF
>-|few|TRBJ1-5|TRBV7-9
TGTGCCAGCAGCTTAGGAGACGGAGTGGTGGAGCCCCAGCATTTT
CASSLGDGVVEPQHF
>TRBD1|-|TRBJ1-4|TRBV5-1
TGCGCCAGCAGCGCACGGACAGGGGGCCCTAATGAAAAACTGTTTTTT
CASSARTGGPNEKLFF
>TRBD2|-|TRBJ2-1|TRBV12-3/TRBV12-4
TGTGCCAGCAGTTTGCGGCGGGGGGCCACCAATGAGCAGTTCTTC
CASSLRRGATNEQFF
>-|-|TRBJ1-5|TRBV3-1
TGTGCCAGCAGCCCCGGTGTACCAAGCAATCAGCCCCAGCATTTT
CASSPGVPSNQPQHF
>-|few|TRBJ1-2|TRBV29-1
TGCAGCGTTGATCCGGGTAATAACTATGGCTACACCTTC
CSVDPGNNYGYTF
>-|-|TRBJ2-7|TRBV20-1
TGCAGTGCTAGAGAAGAGGTCGGGGGGCGGAGGGGCGAGCAGTACTTC
CSAREEVGGRRGEQYF
>-|-|TRBJ2-7|TRBV20-1
TGCAGTGCTACGGGCGGGATGTCCTACGAGCAGTACTTC
CSATGGMSYEQYF
>-|-|TRBJ2-1|TRBV27
TGTGCCAGCAGTGTCAGGGATACAGTCGCCAATGAGCAGTTCTTC
CASSVRDTVANEQFF
>TRBD2|-|TRBJ2-1|TRBV4-1
TGCGCCAGCAGGGGGGGAAGCGGGAACGATGAGCAGTTCTTC
CASRGGSGNDEQFF
>-|-|TRBJ2-3|TRBV6-4
TGTGCCAGCAGTCGCCTTGGAGGGGGCACAGATACGCAGTATTTT
CASSRLGGGTDTQYF
>-|-|TRBJ2-1|TRBV7-8
TGTGCCAGCAGCTTAGATGGACTCAATCTATACAATGAGCAGTTCTTC
CASSLDGLNLYNEQFF
>-|few|TRBJ1-2|TRBV7-2
TGTGCCAGCAGCTTAGGGGGACCGAGCTATGGCTACACCTTC
CASSLGGPSYGYTF
>TRBD1|-|TRBJ2-1|TRBV6-5
TGTGCCAGCACTCACAGGGGCTCCTACAATGAGCAGTTCTTC
CASTHRGSYNEQFF
>TRBD2|-|TRBJ2-5|TRBV20-1
TGCAGTGCTAGAGTAATAGCGGGGGCGCAAGAGACCCAGTACTTC
CSARVIAGAQETQYF
>-|-|TRBJ2-7|TRBV4-2
TGTGCCAGCAGCCCTGGACTGGGGCGAGGGGACGAGCAGTACTTC
CASSPGLGRGDEQYF
>TRBD1|few|TRBJ2-3|TRBV2
TGTGCCAGCAGTTCTGGGACAGCCACTAGCACAGATACGCAGTATTTT
CASSSGTATSTDTQYF
>TRBD2|once|TRBJ2-2|TRBV6-6
TGTGCCAGCCGGGGGACTAGCGGGATGACCGGGGAGCTGTTTTTT
CASRGTSGMTGELFF
>-|-|TRBJ2-3|TRBV6-2/TRBV6-3
TGTGCCAGCAGACGACTACTCACTAGCACAGATACGCAGTATTTT
CASRRLLTSTDTQYF
>-|-|TRBJ1-2|TRBV15
TGTGCCACCAGCAGCCGAGGGACACCGCCTTGGGGCTACACCTTC
CATSSRGTPPWGYTF
>-|-|TRBJ2-5|TRBV7-9
TGTGCCAGCAACCGAGCCCGAATAGATCTACAAGAGACCCAGTACTTC
CASNRARIDLQETQYF
>TRBD2|-|TRBJ2-7|TRBV5-1
TGCGCCAGCAGCTCGGGACTAGCGGGAGGTTTCGACGAGCAGTACTTC
CASSSGLAGGFDEQYF
>-|-|TRBJ1-2|TRBV7-9
TGTGCCAGCAGCTCGCCTCAGCGGCGCATTAAAGAAGGCTACACCTTC
CASSSPQRRIKEGYTF
>-|-|TRBJ2-1|TRBV29-1
TGCAGCGTGGGAACTGCGAACGAGCAGTTCTTC
CSVGTANEQFF
>TRBD1|-|TRBJ2-7|TRBV28
TGTGCCAGCAGGTCTTCAGGGACAGGGCTAAAGTACTTC
CASRSSGTGLKYF
>-|-|TRBJ2-4|TRBV28
TGTGCCAGCAGTCCCCTGGGGCAGTCCAAAAACATTCAGTACTTC
CASSPLGQSKNIQYF
>-|-|TRBJ2-2|TRBV6-5
TGTGCCAGCAGTTACTGGCCGAACACCGGGGAGCTGTTTTTT
CASSYWPNTGELFF
>-|-|TRBJ1-4|TRBV4-1
TGCGCCAGCAGCCAAGATCGGGCGGGGCTTGGTGAAAAGCTGTTTTTT
CASSQDRAGLGEKLFF
>-|-|TRBJ2-1|TRBV30
TGTGCCTGGGATGCAGGAGGGATCGGGAATGAGCAGTTCTTC
CAWDAGGIGNEQFF
>-|-|TRBJ2-7|TRBV7-9
TGTGCCAGCAGCCCCTCTCGACCCTACGAGCAGTACTTC
CASSPSRPYEQYF
>-|few|TRBJ2-5|TRBV12-3/TRBV12-4
TGTGCCAGCAGTTTATTGAGCGGTTCGGAAGAGACCCAGTACTTC
CASSLLSGSEETQYF
>-|-|TRBJ2-1|TRBV29-1
TGCAGCGTTGGATTAGGGGGAGGTGGTGTTGAGCAGTTCTTC
CSVGLGGGGVEQFF
>TRBD2|-|TRBJ2-3|TRBV5-1
TGCGCCAGCAGCTTGGAGGTAGCGGGGTCGGATACGCAGTATTTT
CASSLEVAGSDTQYF
>TRBD1|few|TRBJ2-7|TRBV5-1
TGCGCCAGCAAGGTCACAGGGGACCCCGGGCAGTACTTC
CASKVTGDPGQYF
>-|-|TRBJ2-7|TRBV5-1
TGCGCCAGCAGCTTAACTAGCCCTCCCTACGAGCAGTACTTC
CASSLTSPPYEQYF
>-|-|TRBJ1-2|TRBV7-9
TGTGCCAGCAGCGCCCGAACGCCGAGGACATGGAACTATGGCTACACCTTC
CASSARTPRTWNYGYTF
>-|-|TRBJ1-1|TRBV12-3/TRBV12-4
TGTGCCAGCAGTTTACGGGGCACGGGTTTCACTGAAGCTTTCTTT
CASSLRGTGFTEAFF
>TRBD2|-|TRBJ2-4|TRBV27
TGTGCCAGCACCTCGTCCGGGGAGGGCATTCAGTACTTC
CASTSSGEGIQYF
>-|-|TRBJ1-1|TRBV20-1
TGCAGTGCTGAGGACAGACGGAACGCTGAAGCTTTCTTT
CSAEDRRNAEAFF
>TRBD2|many|TRBJ2-1|TRBV12-3/TRBV12-4
TGTGCCAGCAGTCCGGGAGGGTCCTACAATGAGCAGTTCTTC
CASSPGGSYNEQFF
>TRBD2|few|TRBJ2-5|TRBV10-3
TGTGCCATCAGTGAGGGACTAGCGCAGTACTTC
CAISEGLAQYF
>TRBD2|many|TRBJ2-5|TRBV10-3
TGTGCCATCAGTGAAGCGGGAGAGGAGACCCAGTACTTC
CAISEAGEETQYF
>TRBD1|-|TRBJ1-1|TRBV12-3/TRBV12-4
TGTGCCAGCAGTGACAGGGGGCGGAACACTGAAGCTTTCTTT
CASSDRGRNTEAFF
>-|-|TRBJ1-5|TRBV7-6
TGTGCCAGCAGCTTAGTAGGGAGCAATCAGCCCCAGCATTTT
CASSLVGSNQPQHF
>-|-|TRBJ1-2|TRBV2
TGTGCCAGCGTATGGAGAACAGGGCATCGGAGCGGCTACACCTTC
CASVWRTGHRSGYTF
>-|few|TRBJ2-1|TRBV12-3/TRBV12-4
TGTGCCAGCAGTTTCGTGGGGTTCCACAATGAGCAGTTCTTC
CASSFVGFHNEQFF
>-|few|TRBJ1-1|TRBV25-1
TGTGCCAGCAGTGATGGGGTTGGGGCGGCTTTCTTT
CASSDGVGAAFF
>-|few|TRBJ2-1|TRBV5-1
TGCGCCAGCCGGCCGACTACCTATGATGAGCAGTTCTTC
CASRPTTYDEQFF
>TRBD2|many|TRBJ2-3|TRBV7-7
TGTGCTAGCAGCTTAGGGCTCTATAGCGGGAGCCACCTGGGAGATACGCAGTATTTT
CASSLGLYSGSHLGDTQYF
>TRBD2|-|TRBJ2-7|TRBV7-8
TGTGCCAGCAGCTTAGTTAGCGGGAGAGTCGGCTACGAGCAGTACTTC
CASSLVSGRVGYEQYF
>TRBD2|-|TRBJ2-1|TRBV7-2
TGTGCCAGCAGCTTAGAGCGGGGGGCCTACAATGAGCAGTTCTTC
CASSLERGAYNEQFF
>TRBD1|few|TRBJ1-2|TRBV27
TGTGCCAGCAGTTTCCGCGCCGGGACAGGTTCGACTAACTATGGCTACACCTTC
CASSFRAGTGSTNYGYTF
>-|-|TRBJ1-2|TRBV13
TGTGCCAGCAGCCTACTCCAGGAGCTCTATGGCTACACCTTC
CASSLLQELYGYTF
>-|-|TRBJ2-7|TRBV5-6
TGTGCCAGCAGCTTGGATCGGGGACCCTCCTACGGCGAGCAGTACTTC
CASSLDRGPSYGEQYF